This entry lists 20 T cell receptor beta chains sequenced from one sample in a study of T cell responses to AZD1222 COVID-19 vaccine. TCRdb's copy holds only in-frame clones and misses some; the assay was immunoSEQ multiplex PCR. The data show roughly 260,000 clones, 85% to 95% seen once. The sequencing used peripheral blood, collected on day 0 of AZD1222 vaccination. The receptors here all came from an adult in good health.

This clone was counted once. The V gene is TRBV4-2, the J gene TRBJ2-7, with 8 bases that match TRBD1. The CDR3 has 15 residues. Looked up from germline, CDR1 is LGHNA and CDR2 is YNFKEQ. V gave up 0 bases and J gave up 7 bases; unmatched junction bases: 8. Here the CDR3 DNA reads TGTGCCAGCAGCCAAGAGCCCCAGGGGGCATGGGAGCAGTACTTC. Translation gives CASSQEPQGAWEQYF.

The chain employs TRBV19 and TRBJ1-1, with D possibly matching TRBD1 (6 bases). Germline values: CDR1 LNHDA, CDR2 SQIVND (reference sequence). Deletions cut 4 bases from V and 7 bases from J, with 16 bases between. This CDR3 is built from 14 residues. The CDR3 is CASSTPGANREAFF. In DNA form, the CDR3 reads TGTGCCAGTAGTACCCCAGGGGCAAATCGTGAAGCTTTCTTT.

This chain joins TRBV5-1 and TRBJ2-7; D possibly corresponds to TRBD2 (6 bases). The CDR3 contains 16 residues. The V and J ends lost 3 bases and 5 bases respectively, with 21 bases between them. The germline V gene encodes CDR1 SGHRS and CDR2 YFSETQ. CDR3 protein: CASSSIGTLLRDEQYF. The CDR3 nucleotides are TGCGCCAGCAGCTCAATCGGGACTCTCCTTCGGGACGAGCAGTACTTC. Complete variable domain (other parts from reference TRBV5-1 and TRBJ2-7): KAGVTQTPRYLIKTRGQQVTLSCSPISGHRSVSWYQQTPGQGLQFLFEYFSETQRNKGNFPGRFSGRQFSNSRSEMNVSTLELGDSALYLCASSSIGTLLRDEQYFGPGTRLTVT.

The chain uses TRBV6-2 or TRBV6-3 and TRBJ1-4; possible D gene TRBD1, 6 bases. The CDR3 runs to 14 residues. Looked up from germline, CDR1 is MNHEY and CDR2 is SVGEGT. V lost 3 bases and J 8 bases, leaving 13 bases between the germline ends. CDR3 in DNA: TGTGCCAGCAGTTATCCACAGGGCGGAGAAAAACTGTTTTTT. Translation gives CASSYPQGGEKLFF.

A word on this clone: The junction shows a germline mismatch at one end, possibly a read error. V is TRBV7-2 and J is TRBJ2-3; 13 bases line up with TRBD2. Germline loops: CDR1 SGHTA, CDR2 FQGNSA. The CDR3 runs 12 residues. DNA of the CDR3: TGTGCCAGCAGCTTAGATGGACTAGCGGGAGCATTT. This codes for CASSLDGLAGAF.

In DNA form, the CDR3 reads TGTGCCAGCAGCTTAGGGAGGAATGACTATGGCTACACCTTC. This encodes CASSLGRNDYGYTF. V and J are TRBV7-9 and TRBJ1-2; D gene uncertain. Germline V lookup: CDR1 SEHNR, CDR2 FQNEAQ (reference sequence). There are 14 residues in the CDR3. V lost 1 base and J 3 bases, leaving 9 bases between the germline ends.

This clone was observed once. This chain joins TRBV6-5 and TRBJ2-7; maybe TRBD1 (5 bases). This CDR3 contains 12 residues. Trimming removed 8 bases from V and 6 bases from J, with 14 bases in between. Germline V CDR1 and CDR2: MNHEY, SVGAGI. DNA for the CDR3: TGTGCCAGCCGGCAGGGTCCCTCCGAGCAGTACTTC. Its protein product is CASRQGPSEQYF.

The chain couples TRBV19 to TRBJ1-5; a weak D match, TRBD1 (5 bases). Germline V gives CDR1 LNHDA, CDR2 SQIVND (reference sequence). Trimming stripped 5 bases from V and 0 bases from J, with 20 bases between. The CDR3 has 18 residues. For the CDR3, the DNA is TGTGCCAGTAGTTGGTCAGCGGGAGGGGTCTATAGCAATCAGCCCCAGCATTTT. As protein: CASSWSAGGVYSNQPQHF. Looking up the rest from reference TRBV19 and TRBJ1-5 gives the full variable domain: DGGITQSPKYLFRKEGQNVTLSCEQNLNHDAMYWYRQDPGQGLRLIYYSQIVNDFQKGDIAEGYSVSREKKESFPLTVTSAQKNPTAFYLCASSWSAGGVYSNQPQHFGDGTRLSIL.

The genes are TRBV7-3 and TRBJ2-5; TRBD2 matches at 11 bases. The germline gives CDR1 SGHTA, CDR2 FQGTGA. The V and J ends lost 5 bases and 4 bases, in that order; junction bases with no gene match: 6. The CDR3 length is 15 residues. The CDR3 DNA sequence: TGTGCCAGCAGCGCCACTAGCGGGGGAATAGAGACCCAGTACTTC. This encodes CASSATSGGIETQYF.

To note about this clone: Other DNA sequences within the sample encode an identical CDR3. In DNA, the CDR3 is TGTGCCAGCTCTCCGGGGACTAGCGGGACCTACGAGCAGTACTTC. Amino acids: CASSPGTSGTYEQYF. This chain uses TRBV18 with TRBJ2-7; 13 bases are a match to TRBD2. V shed 6 bases and J 2 bases; nucleotides not matched to a gene: 4. The CDR3 loop spans 15 amino acids. The V gene's germline CDR1 is KGHSH and CDR2 LQKENI.

The V gene is TRBV18, the J gene TRBJ2-3, with D possibly TRBD2 on 5 matching bases. The CDR3 is made up of 16 amino acids. Germline lookup yields CDR1 KGHSH and CDR2 LQKENI. Trimming shortened V by 0 bases and J by 1 base, and 11 bases separated the two germline ends. The CDR3 spells CASSPPGLGRTDTQYF. The DNA for the CDR3 is TGTGCCAGCTCACCACCCGGACTGGGCCGCACAGATACGCAGTATTTT.

The chain joins TRBV7-2 to TRBJ1-2; maybe TRBD1 (5 bases). This CDR3 is built from 15 residues. CDR1 and CDR2 from the germline V gene are SGHTA and FQGNSA. Trimming cost V 1 base and J 5 bases, with 14 bases left between them. CDR3 nucleotides: TGTGCCAGCAGCTTAGTAGGTTGGGGCGCTTATGGCTACACCTTC. Its protein is CASSLVGWGAYGYTF. Complete variable domain (other parts from reference TRBV7-2 and TRBJ1-2): GAGVSQSPSNKVTEKGKDVELRCDPISGHTALYWYRQSLGQGLEFLIYFQGNSAPDKSGLPSDRFSAERTGGSVSTLTIQRTQQEDSAVYLCASSLVGWGAYGYTFGSGTRLTVV.

The rearrangement joins TRBV10-3 to TRBJ1-2, with TRBD1 matching 7 bases. The CDR3 loop spans 15 amino acids. Trimming at V came to 0 bases and at J to 4 bases, leaving 5 bases not matched to a gene. Germline loops: CDR1 ENHRY, CDR2 SYGVKD. The CDR3 region has the DNA TGTGCCATCAGTGAGTCGACAGGGCCGAGCTATGGCTACACCTTC. It encodes CAISESTGPSYGYTF.

The rearrangement uses TRBV4-1 and TRBJ1-4; D is perhaps TRBD1 (5 bases). Germline-derived CDR1 and CDR2 are MGHRA and YSYEKL. The CDR3 consists of 16 residues. The ends were cut back, 0 bases at V and 7 bases at J, with 15 bases in the middle. In DNA, the CDR3 is TGCGCCAGCAGCCAAGATAGAACCACGAGGGGTGAAAAACTGTTTTTT. Residues: CASSQDRTTRGEKLFF.

The V gene is TRBV4-1, the J gene TRBJ2-7, with D possibly being TRBD1 (6 bases). The V end was cut by 1 base, the J end by 3 bases, with 10 bases between. This CDR3 is 14 amino acids long. Per the germline V gene, CDR1 is MGHRA and CDR2 is YSYEKL. This CDR3 reads CASSQGGQNYEQYF. The CDR3 bases are TGCGCCAGCAGCCAAGGGGGGCAAAACTACGAGCAGTACTTC.

The chain uses TRBV5-6 and TRBJ1-6; no firm D call. The CDR3 covers 14 residues. V was trimmed by 0 bases and J by 7 bases, leaving 8 bases between them. The germline V gene encodes CDR1 SGHDT and CDR2 YYEEEE. CDR3 loop: CASSLDLKNSPLHF. The DNA of the CDR3 is TGTGCCAGCAGCTTGGATTTGAAGAATTCACCCCTCCACTTT. Full variable domain (missing parts from reference TRBV5-6 and TRBJ1-6): DAGVTQSPTHLIKTRGQQVTLRCSPKSGHDTVSWYQQALGQGPQFIFQYYEEEERQRGNFPDRFSGHQFPNYSSELNVNALLLGDSALYLCASSLDLKNSPLHFGNGTRLTVT.

For the CDR3, the DNA is TGTGCCAGCTCACCACTTAATTTCCGTCAGTGGACTAGCATAACAGATACGCAGTATTTT. Encoded protein: CASSPLNFRQWTSITDTQYF. The chain is built from TRBV18 and TRBJ2-3; 8 bases map to TRBD2. The CDR3 length is 20 residues. The germline CDR1 and CDR2 sequences are KGHSH and LQKENI. V lost 1 base and J lost 3; bases outside the gene matches: 18.

V gene TRBV2 combines with J gene TRBJ1-4, with 7 bases matching TRBD1. CDR3 length: 14 amino acids. Per germline, CDR1 SNHLY and CDR2 FYNNEI. Trimming at V came to 6 bases and at J to 4 bases, leaving 5 bases not matched to a gene. The CDR3 nucleotides read TGTGCCAGCAGCCCCGGGACAGTTAATGAAAAACTGTTTTTT. Translation gives CASSPGTVNEKLFF.

This clone was recorded only once. At the DNA level, this CDR3 is encoded by other sequences in the same sample as well. The chain carries TRBV18 and TRBJ2-7, with unresolved D. Germline-derived CDR1 and CDR2 are KGHSH and LQKENI. Trimming removed 3 bases from V and 2 bases from J, with 5 bases in between. This CDR3 has 12 amino acids. CDR3 in amino acids: CASSPGTYEQYF. Here the CDR3 DNA reads TGTGCCAGCTCACCGGGAACCTACGAGCAGTACTTC.

This sequence joins TRBV6-1 and TRBJ1-1; tentatively, D is TRBD1 (5 bases). The ends were cut back, 2 bases at V and 0 bases at J, with 7 bases in the middle. Germline loops: CDR1 MNHNS, CDR2 SASEGT. CDR3 size: 14 residues. In nucleotides, the CDR3 is TGTGCCAGCAGTGAACGGGGGATGAACACTGAAGCTTTCTTT. It is translated as CASSERGMNTEAFF.